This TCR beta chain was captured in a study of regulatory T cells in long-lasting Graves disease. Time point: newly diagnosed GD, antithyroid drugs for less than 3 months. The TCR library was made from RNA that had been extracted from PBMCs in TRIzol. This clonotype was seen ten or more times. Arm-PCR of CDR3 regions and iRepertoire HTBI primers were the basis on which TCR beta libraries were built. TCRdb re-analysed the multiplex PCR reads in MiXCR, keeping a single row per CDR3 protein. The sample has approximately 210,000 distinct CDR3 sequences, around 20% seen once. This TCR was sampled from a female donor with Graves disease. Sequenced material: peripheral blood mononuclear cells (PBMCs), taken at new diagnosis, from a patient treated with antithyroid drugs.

The chain's CDR3 is CASSPRGAEETQYF. The CDR3 DNA reads as TGTGCCAGCTCACCCCGAGGGGCGGAAGAGACCCAGTACTTC. The chain uses TRBV18 and TRBJ2-5; D is tentatively TRBD1 or TRBD2 (5 bases each). V lost 3 bases and J 3 bases, leaving 11 bases between the germline ends. CDR3 size: 14 residues. Germline lookup yields CDR1 KGHSH and CDR2 LQKENI.